The 5 T cell receptor beta chains reported below all come from one sample, sequenced in a study of OX40 agonist ivuxolimab in advanced cancers. Libraries came from the immunoSEQ multiplex PCR assay. Imported from immuneACCESS, the table was reduced by TCRdb to in-frame sequences with V and J called. These copies leave out some clones; in studies compared against another copy, an unresolved V gene accounts for under half, and the cause of the remainder is not known. The sample table records tens of thousands of clones; roughly 90% of these occur just once. Roughly a sixth of the sample comes from the top ten. The sample here was CD4+ or CD8+ T cells sorted from blood, taken in a trial of the OX40 agonist ivuxolimab. Source of these receptors: an adult with an advanced solid tumor such as melanoma, head and neck, liver or kidney cancer.

V is TRBV5-1 and J is TRBJ2-1, with D uncertain. Germline assignment: CDR1 SGHRS and CDR2 YFSETQ. This CDR3 has 13 amino acids. V lost 0 bases to trimming and J lost 8 bases, with 9 bases between them. The CDR3 DNA sequence: TGCGCCAGCAGCTTGGAACGCTCTGATGAGCAGTTCTTC. It codes for CASSLERSDEQFF.

This chain connects TRBV7-9 to TRBJ1-2; D is unresolved. Germline-derived CDR1 and CDR2 are SEHNR and FQNEAQ (reference sequence). The V end was cut by 3 bases, the J end by 1 base, with 9 bases between. CDR3 length: 14 residues. This CDR3 reads CASSFGRDNYGYTF. As DNA, the CDR3 is TGTGCCAGCAGCTTTGGACGGGATAACTATGGCTACACCTTC. Supplemented by reference TRBV7-9 and TRBJ1-2, the full variable domain reads DTGVSQNPRHKITKRGQNVTFRCDPISEHNRLYWYRQTLGQGPEFLTYFQNEAQLEKSRLLSDRFSAERPKGSFSTLEIQRTEQGDSAMYLCASSFGRDNYGYTFGSGTRLTVV.

This chain connects TRBV2 to TRBJ1-3; D uncertain. Germline CDR1 is SNHLY and CDR2 is FYNNEI. With 3 bases removed from V and 4 bases from J, the gap between germline ends came to 10 bases. The CDR3 is made up of 14 amino acids. The CDR3 loop is CASSDSGLGNTIYF. DNA of the CDR3: TGTGCCAGCAGTGATTCGGGTTTGGGAAACACCATATATTTT. The complete variable domain, with remaining parts taken from reference TRBV2 and TRBJ1-3, reads EPEVTQTPSHQVTQMGQEVILRCVPISNHLYFYWYRQILGQKVEFLVSFYNNEISEKSEIFDDQFSVERPDGSNFTLKIRSTKLEDSAMYFCASSDSGLGNTIYFGEGSWLTVV.

This clone was seen once. The chain recombines TRBV6-1 with TRBJ2-7, with 7 positions matching TRBD1. The trim removed 5 bases at V and 3 bases at J, leaving 13 bases unmatched. Per the germline V gene, CDR1 is MNHNS and CDR2 is SASEGT. The CDR3 has 16 amino acids. CDR3 DNA sequence: TGTGCCAGCAGTAAAGGGACAGCTCCAGGATACTACGAGCAGTACTTC. It specifies CASSKGTAPGYYEQYF.

The chain joins TRBV7-3 to TRBJ1-1; unclear D gene. CDR3 length equals 16 residues. Germline V lookup: CDR1 SGHTA, CDR2 FQGTGA. V was shortened by 1 base and J by 1 base, with 13 bases between the two germline ends. In DNA form, the CDR3 reads TGTGCCAGCAGCTTAAATCCTGTGGGCCCGAACACTGAAGCTTTCTTT. It translates to CASSLNPVGPNTEAFF.